The T cell receptor beta chain under discussion was sequenced for a study of blood T cells in healthy people across ages. The second PCR ran about 6 to 12 cycles with a sample-barcoded 5' primer and J-beta primers. TCRdb reprocessed the 5' RACE reads via MiXCR and lists one record per CDR3 protein. The table has under 750,000 distinct CDR3 sequences, 40% to 50% seen once; the top ten hold about 26%. No fewer than 5.5 micrograms of total RNA were isolated from every sample. The CDR3 is made up of 14 amino acids. Germline V gene sequence: CDR1 SGHTA, CDR2 FQGNSA. Trimming removed 0 bases at V and 3 bases at J, with 8 bases between.

Sample: blood. This TCR came from an elderly man in good health. This chain joins TRBV7-2 and TRBJ1-1, with D perhaps TRBD1 (6 bases). In DNA, the CDR3 is TGTGCCAGCAGCTTAGCAGCAGGGGACACTGAAGCTTTCTTT. As protein: CASSLAAGDTEAFF.